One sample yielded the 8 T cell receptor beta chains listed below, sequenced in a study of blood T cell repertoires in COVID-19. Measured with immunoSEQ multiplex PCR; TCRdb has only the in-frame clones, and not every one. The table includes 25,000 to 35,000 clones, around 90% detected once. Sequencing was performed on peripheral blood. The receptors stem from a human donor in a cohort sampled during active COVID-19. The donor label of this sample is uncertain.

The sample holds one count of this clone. The CDR3, as DNA: TGTGCCAGCTCACCAACGAGACAGGCGAACACCGGGGAGCTGTTTTTT. Translated, it gives CASSPTRQANTGELFF. The gene calls are TRBV18 and TRBJ2-2; D possibly corresponds to TRBD1 (6 bases). The ends were cut back, 2 bases at V and 0 bases at J, with 10 bases in the middle. The CDR3 totals 16 residues. In germline, CDR1 is KGHSH, CDR2 LQKENI.

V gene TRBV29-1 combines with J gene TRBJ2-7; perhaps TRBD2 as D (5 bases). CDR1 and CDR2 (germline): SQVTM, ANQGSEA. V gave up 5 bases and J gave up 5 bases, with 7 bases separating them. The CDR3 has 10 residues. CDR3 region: CSVLSDEQYF. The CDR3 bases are TGCAGCGTTCTTAGCGACGAGCAGTACTTC.

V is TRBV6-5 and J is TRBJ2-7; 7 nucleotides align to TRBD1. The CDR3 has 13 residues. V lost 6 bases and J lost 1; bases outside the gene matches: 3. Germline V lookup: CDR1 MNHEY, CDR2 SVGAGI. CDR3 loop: CASSRDRSYEQYF. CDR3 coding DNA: TGTGCCAGCAGCCGGGACAGATCCTACGAGCAGTACTTC.

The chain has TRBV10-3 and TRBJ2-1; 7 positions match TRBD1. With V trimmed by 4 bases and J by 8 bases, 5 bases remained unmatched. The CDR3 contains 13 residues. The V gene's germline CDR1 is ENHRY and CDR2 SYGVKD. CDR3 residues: CAISAVTGDEQFF. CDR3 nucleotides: TGTGCCATCAGTGCCGTTACAGGGGATGAGCAGTTCTTC.

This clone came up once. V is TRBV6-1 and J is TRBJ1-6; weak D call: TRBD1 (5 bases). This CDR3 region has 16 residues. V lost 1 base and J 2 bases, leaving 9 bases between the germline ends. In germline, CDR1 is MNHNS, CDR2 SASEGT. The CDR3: CASSEVGAPYNSPLHF. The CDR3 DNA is TGTGCCAGCAGTGAAGTAGGGGCCCCCTATAATTCACCCCTCCACTTT.

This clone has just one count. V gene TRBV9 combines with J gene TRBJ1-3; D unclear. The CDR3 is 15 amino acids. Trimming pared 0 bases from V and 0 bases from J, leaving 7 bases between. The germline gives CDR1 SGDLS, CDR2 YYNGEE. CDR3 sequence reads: CASSVGAPSGNTIYF. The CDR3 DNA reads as TGTGCCAGCAGCGTAGGGGCGCCCTCTGGAAACACCATATATTTT.

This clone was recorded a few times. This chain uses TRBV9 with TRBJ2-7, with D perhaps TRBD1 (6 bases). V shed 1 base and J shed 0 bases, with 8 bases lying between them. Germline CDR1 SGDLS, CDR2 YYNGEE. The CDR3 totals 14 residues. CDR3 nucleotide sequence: TGTGCCAGCAGCGTAACAGGGAACTCCTACGAGCAGTACTTC. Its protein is CASSVTGNSYEQYF.

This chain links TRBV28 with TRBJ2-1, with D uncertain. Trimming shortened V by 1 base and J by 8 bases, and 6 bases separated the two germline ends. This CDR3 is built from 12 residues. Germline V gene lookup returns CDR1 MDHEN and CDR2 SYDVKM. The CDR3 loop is CASSLLADEQFF. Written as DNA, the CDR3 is TGTGCCAGCAGTTTATTGGCGGATGAGCAGTTCTTC.